This T cell receptor beta chain was documented in a study of PD-1 blockade in classical Hodgkin lymphoma. Points from the study as a whole: Initiation of nivolumab under 1 year after ASCT led to exclusion of patients.

CDR3 length: 14 residues. J lost 6 bases, V lost 6 bases, and 9 bases had no gene match. Germline V gene data show CDR1 as MDHEN and CDR2 as SYDVKM. As concerns this clone: No antigen is known for it.

No patient escaped relapse after autologous stem cell transplantation, and brentuximab vedotin exposure varied. It was by magnetic negative selection that CD4+ T cells were purified from thawed PBMCs. The protocol was immunoSEQ multiplex PCR, while the TCRdb copy is restricted to in-frame clones and leaves out a portion. Seen here are 5,000 to 7,000 clones, around 73% observed once, and the top ten hold approximately 4%. The material sequenced was CD4+ T cells from blood, taken at baseline. The clonotype was recovered from a human donor with classical Hodgkin lymphoma. The chain links TRBV28 to TRBJ2-7, with TRBD1 identical over 9 bases. CDR3 nucleotide sequence: TGTGCCAGCAGCATGATACGACAGGGGGTCGAGCAGTACTTC. This translates into CASSMIRQGVEQYF.